A single sample is the source of the 13 T cell receptor beta chains below, sequenced in a study of regulatory T cells in long-lasting Graves disease. Time point described: persistent/refractory GD, antithyroid drugs over 5 years with positive TRAb. Extracted RNA from PBMCs served as the source of the TCR library. Both iRepertoire HTBI primers and Arm-PCR of CDR3 regions were used to build the TCR beta libraries. Each CDR3 protein gets one entry after TCRdb re-called the multiplex PCR reads with MiXCR. The sample has about 470,000 distinct CDR3 sequences, under 25% seen once. The starting material was peripheral blood mononuclear cells (PBMCs), obtained when the disease was refractory, from a patient treated with antithyroid drugs. These receptors all stem from a female donor with Graves disease.

This clonotype was seen at least ten times. V gene TRBV11-2 combines with J gene TRBJ2-5; 13 bases are a match to TRBD2. V lost 5 bases to trimming and J lost 5 bases; unmatched junction nucleotides: 8. Germline V gene data show CDR1 as SGHAT and CDR2 as FQNNGV. The CDR3 runs to 16 residues. CDR3 sequence reads: CASSPGTSGIWETQYF. CDR3 coding DNA: TGTGCCAGCAGCCCGGGGACTAGCGGGATCTGGGAGACCCAGTACTTC.

This clonotype was observed a handful of times. This rearrangement joins TRBV7-2 to TRBJ2-2, with a possible D match to TRBD2 (6 bases). Germline V gene lookup returns CDR1 SGHTA and CDR2 FQGNSA. This CDR3 contains 15 residues. Trimming left V 6 bases short and J 3 bases short, with 14 bases between. In DNA, the CDR3 is TGTGCCAGCAGTCCAGACGGGAGATACACCGGGGAGCTGTTTTTT. It is translated as CASSPDGRYTGELFF.

At least ten counts were recorded for this clonotype. The rearrangement links TRBV11-2 to TRBJ2-2, with D perhaps given as TRBD1 or TRBD2 (5 bases each). With 6 bases removed from V and 4 bases from J, the gap between germline ends came to 12 bases. CDR3 size: 14 residues. Germline lookup yields CDR1 SGHAT and CDR2 FQNNGV. CDR3 protein: CASRRDGGTGELFF. The CDR3 DNA follows: TGTGCCAGCAGAAGGGACGGAGGCACCGGGGAGCTGTTTTTT. Using reference TRBV11-2 and TRBJ2-2 for the parts outside the CDR3, the full variable domain is EAGVAQSPRYKIIEKRQSVAFWCNPISGHATLYWYQQILGQGPKLLIQFQNNGVVDDSQLPKDRFSAERLKGVDSTLKIQPAKLEDSAVYLCASRRDGGTGELFFGEGSRLTVL.

The chain employs TRBV12-3 or TRBV12-4 and TRBJ1-1; D might be TRBD1 (5 bases). This CDR3 has 13 amino acids. The germline V and J ends were trimmed by 7 bases and 5 bases, with 14 bases remaining between them. In DNA form, the CDR3 reads TGTGCCAGCACCACCCGGGGCGGGACTGAAGCTTTCTTT. Protein product: CASTTRGGTEAFF.

This clonotype appeared many times. The V call is TRBV28, the J call TRBJ1-5, with 7 bases identical to TRBD1. The J segment lost 0 bases and the V segment lost 10 bases, leaving 12 bases of the junction unmatched. CDR1 is MDHEN and CDR2 is SYDVKM in the germline V gene. This CDR3 region has 16 residues. The CDR3 here is CATQRQGTNSNQPQHF. The CDR3, as DNA: TGTGCCACCCAAAGACAGGGAACGAATAGCAATCAGCCCCAGCATTTT.

The chain employs TRBV30 and TRBJ1-5, with 7 nucleotides matching TRBD1. CDR1 is GTSNPN, CDR2 SVGIG, per germline (reference sequence). CDR3 length equals 14 residues. V was pared by 0 bases and J by 7 bases, with 6 bases of the junction left unmatched. CDR3 amino acids: CAWSVQGPGQPQHF. The CDR3 DNA sequence: TGTGCCTGGAGTGTACAGGGGCCGGGGCAGCCCCAGCATTTT. Complete variable domain (other parts from reference TRBV30 and TRBJ1-5): SQTIHQWPATLVQPVGSPLSLECTVEGTSNPNLYWYRQAAGRGLQLLFYSVGIGQISSEVPQNLSASRPQDRQFILSSKKLLLSDSGFYLCAWSVQGPGQPQHFGDGTRLSIL.

This clonotype was found a few times. The chain is built from TRBV6-1 and TRBJ1-2; D is perhaps TRBD1 (6 bases). Looked up from germline, CDR1 is MNHNS and CDR2 is SASEGT. The CDR3 is 12 amino acids. V gave up 5 bases and J gave up 7 bases, with 11 bases separating them. The CDR3 region is CASSTPGAGYTF. CDR3 nucleotide sequence: TGTGCCAGCAGTACCCCGGGGGCTGGCTACACCTTC.

This clonotype was seen at least ten times. V is TRBV7-8 and J is TRBJ1-5, with a weak D call TRBD1 (5 bases). The CDR3 length is 14 residues. Germline V lookup: CDR1 SGHVS, CDR2 FQNEAQ. V shed 1 base and J shed 9 bases, with 13 bases lying between them. The chain's CDR3 is CASSLGRGPRPQHF. CDR3 nucleotide sequence: TGTGCCAGCAGCTTAGGGAGGGGCCCTAGGCCCCAGCATTTT.

J is TRBJ2-3 and V is TRBV27, with 8 nucleotides matching TRBD2. The CDR3 has 16 amino acids. V gave up 6 bases and J gave up 3 bases; unmatched junction bases: 11. The germline V gene has CDR1 MNHEY and CDR2 SMNVEV (reference sequence). The chain's CDR3 is CASSSLIAGSTDTQYF. For the CDR3, the DNA is TGTGCCAGCAGCTCTCTCATAGCGGGAAGTACAGATACGCAGTATTTT.

This clonotype was observed a few times. The chain links TRBV9 to TRBJ1-1; no clear D. The CDR3 loop spans 14 amino acids. V lost 1 base and J lost 1, with 8 bases in between. The germline gives CDR1 SGDLS, CDR2 YYNGEE. CDR3 sequence (DNA): TGTGCCAGCAGCGTATTCTCCACGAACACTGAAGCTTTCTTT. Amino acid sequence: CASSVFSTNTEAFF. Drawing the rest from reference TRBV9 and TRBJ1-1, the complete variable domain is DSGVTQTPKHLITATGQRVTLRCSPRSGDLSVYWYQQSLDQGLQFLIQYYNGEERAKGNILERFSAQQFPDLHSELNLSSLELGDSALYFCASSVFSTNTEAFFGQGTRLTVV.

The V and J genes are TRBV19 and TRBJ2-2; 9 positions agree with TRBD1. Germline V gene sequence: CDR1 LNHDA, CDR2 SQIVND (reference sequence). V shed 5 bases and J 4 bases; nucleotides not matched to a gene: 5. The length of the CDR3 is 15 residues. CDR3 bases: TGTGCCAGTAGTTGGGGACAGGGCAGCACCGGGGAGCTGTTTTTT. As protein: CASSWGQGSTGELFF.

This clonotype was detected ten times or more. The chain couples TRBV5-1 to TRBJ2-7, with D possibly TRBD1 on 6 matching bases. The V gene's germline CDR1 is SGHRS and CDR2 YFSETQ. Trimming left V 3 bases short and J 2 bases short, with 12 bases between. The length of the CDR3 is 14 residues. CDR3 coding DNA: TGCGCCAGCAGCTGGACGGACAGCGCCTACGAGCAGTACTTC. This encodes CASSWTDSAYEQYF. The variable domain in full, with the rest retrieved from reference TRBV5-1 and TRBJ2-7, is KAGVTQTPRYLIKTRGQQVTLSCSPISGHRSVSWYQQTPGQGLQFLFEYFSETQRNKGNFPGRFSGRQFSNSRSEMNVSTLELGDSALYLCASSWTDSAYEQYFGPGTRLTVT.

For this clonotype: Being one base from a much bigger clone, this may be a read error. The chain has TRBV6-1 and TRBJ1-3; the D is unclear. This CDR3 spans 17 amino acids. The V and J ends lost 5 bases and 0 bases respectively, with 17 bases between them. Per germline, CDR1 MNHNS and CDR2 SASEGT. The CDR3 coding sequence is TGTGCCAGCAGTCGTACAGCAAACCTTAGCTCTGGAAACACCATATATTTT. Translated: CASSRTANLSSGNTIYF.